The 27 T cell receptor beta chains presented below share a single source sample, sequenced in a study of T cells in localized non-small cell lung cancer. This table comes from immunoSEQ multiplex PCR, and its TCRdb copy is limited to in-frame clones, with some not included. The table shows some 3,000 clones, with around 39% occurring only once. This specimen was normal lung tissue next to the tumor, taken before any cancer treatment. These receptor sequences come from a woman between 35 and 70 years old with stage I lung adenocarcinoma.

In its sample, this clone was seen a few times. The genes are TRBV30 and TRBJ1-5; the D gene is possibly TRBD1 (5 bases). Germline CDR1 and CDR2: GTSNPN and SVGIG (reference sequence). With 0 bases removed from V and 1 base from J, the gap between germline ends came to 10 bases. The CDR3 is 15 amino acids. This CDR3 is CAWSVLGTSNQPQHF. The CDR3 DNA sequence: TGTGCCTGGAGTGTACTCGGGACCAGCAATCAGCCCCAGCATTTT.

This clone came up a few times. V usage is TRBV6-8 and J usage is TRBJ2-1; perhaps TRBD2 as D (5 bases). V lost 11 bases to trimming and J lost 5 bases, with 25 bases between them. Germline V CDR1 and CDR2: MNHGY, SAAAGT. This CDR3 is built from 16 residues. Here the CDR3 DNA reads TGTGCCTCCGGAGACATCACTCGGGGAACAAACAATGAGCAGTTCTTC. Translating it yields CASGDITRGTNNEQFF.

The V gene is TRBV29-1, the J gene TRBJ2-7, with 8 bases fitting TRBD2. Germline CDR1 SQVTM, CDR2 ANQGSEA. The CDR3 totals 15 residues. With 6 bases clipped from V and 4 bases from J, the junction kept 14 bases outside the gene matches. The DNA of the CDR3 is TGCAGCGTGGGACGGGGGGGCGCCCGGAGGTACGAGCAGTACTTC. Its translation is CSVGRGGARRYEQYF.

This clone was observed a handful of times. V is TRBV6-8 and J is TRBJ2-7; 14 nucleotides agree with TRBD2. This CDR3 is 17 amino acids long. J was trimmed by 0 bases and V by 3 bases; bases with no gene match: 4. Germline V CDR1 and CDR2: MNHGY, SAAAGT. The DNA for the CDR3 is TGTGCCAGCAGTTATGGGACTAGCGGGAGCGACTCCTACGAGCAGTACTTC. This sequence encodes CASSYGTSGSDSYEQYF.

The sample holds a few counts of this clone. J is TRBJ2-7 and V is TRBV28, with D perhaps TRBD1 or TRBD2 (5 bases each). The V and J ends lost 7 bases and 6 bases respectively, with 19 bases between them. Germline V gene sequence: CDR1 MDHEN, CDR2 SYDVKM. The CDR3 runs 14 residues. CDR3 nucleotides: TGTGCCAGCATCACCGGGACCTCGGGGTCCGAGCAGTACTTC. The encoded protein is CASITGTSGSEQYF.

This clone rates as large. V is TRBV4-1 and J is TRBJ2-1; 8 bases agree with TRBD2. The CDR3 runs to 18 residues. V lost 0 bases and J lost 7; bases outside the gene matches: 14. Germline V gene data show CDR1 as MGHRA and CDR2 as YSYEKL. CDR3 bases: TGCGCCAGCAGCCAAGATGATGGCATGGGGACTAGTACGAATGAGCAGTTCTTC. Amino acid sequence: CASSQDDGMGTSTNEQFF.

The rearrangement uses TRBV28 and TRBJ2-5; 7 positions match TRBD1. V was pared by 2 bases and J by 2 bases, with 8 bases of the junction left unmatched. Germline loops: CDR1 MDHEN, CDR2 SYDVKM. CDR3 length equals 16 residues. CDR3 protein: CASSLDRAKPQETQYF. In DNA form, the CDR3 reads TGTGCCAGCAGTTTAGACAGGGCAAAACCACAAGAGACCCAGTACTTC. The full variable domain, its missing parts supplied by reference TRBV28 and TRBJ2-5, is DVKVTQSSRYLVKRTGEKVFLECVQDMDHENMFWYRQDPGLGLRLIYFSYDVKMKEKGDIPEGYSVSREKKERFSLILESASTNQTSMYLCASSLDRAKPQETQYFGPGTRLLVL.

The CDR3 reads CASNTQEGVKNTEAFF. CDR3 nucleotides: TGTGCCAGCAATACACAGGAGGGGGTGAAGAACACTGAAGCTTTCTTT. The chain recombines TRBV6-8 with TRBJ1-1; D might be TRBD1 (6 bases). The germline gives CDR1 MNHGY, CDR2 SAAAGT. This CDR3 spans 16 amino acids. Trimming pared 7 bases from V and 1 base from J, leaving 19 bases between.

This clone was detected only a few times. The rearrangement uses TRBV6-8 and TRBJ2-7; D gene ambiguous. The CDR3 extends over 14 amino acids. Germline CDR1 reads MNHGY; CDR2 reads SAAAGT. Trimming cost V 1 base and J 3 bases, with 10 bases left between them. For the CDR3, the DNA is TGTGCCAGCAGTTACTATTACGGCTACTACGAGCAGTACTTC. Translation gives CASSYYYGYYEQYF.

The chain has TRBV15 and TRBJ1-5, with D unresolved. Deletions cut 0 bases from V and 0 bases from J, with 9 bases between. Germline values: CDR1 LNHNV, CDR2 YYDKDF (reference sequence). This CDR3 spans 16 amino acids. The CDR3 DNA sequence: TGTGCCACCAGCAGAGATAGGGTGATTAGCAATCAGCCCCAGCATTTT. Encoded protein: CATSRDRVISNQPQHF. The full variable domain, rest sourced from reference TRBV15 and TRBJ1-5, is DAMVIQNPRYQVTQFGKPVTLSCSQTLNHNVMYWYQQKSSQAPKLLFHYYDKDFNNEADTPDNFQSRRPNTSFCFLDIRSPGLGDTAMYLCATSRDRVISNQPQHFGDGTRLSIL.

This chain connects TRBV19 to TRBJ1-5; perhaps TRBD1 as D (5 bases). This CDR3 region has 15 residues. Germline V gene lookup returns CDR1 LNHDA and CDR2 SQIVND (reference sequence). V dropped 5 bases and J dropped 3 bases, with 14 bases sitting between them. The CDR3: CASSSRDRDNQPQHF. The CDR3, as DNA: TGTGCCAGTAGTTCCCGGGACCGTGACAATCAGCCCCAGCATTTT.

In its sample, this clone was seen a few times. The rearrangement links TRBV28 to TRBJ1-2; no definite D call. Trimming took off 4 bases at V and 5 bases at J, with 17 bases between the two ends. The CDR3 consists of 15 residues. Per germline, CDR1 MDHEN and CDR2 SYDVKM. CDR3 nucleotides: TGTGCCAGCAGTTCCCAGGAGGGAGCGCGGTATGGCTACACCTTC. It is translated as CASSSQEGARYGYTF.

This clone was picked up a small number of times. In DNA form, the CDR3 reads TGTGCCAGCAGCGTAGCCCTTACCGCAGGGACAGGGTACAATGAGCAGTTCTTC. Amino acid sequence: CASSVALTAGTGYNEQFF. The chain employs TRBV9 and TRBJ2-1; 9 positions agree with TRBD1. Germline CDR1 is SGDLS and CDR2 is YYNGEE. The junction had 11 bases not matched to a gene; V was cut back by 0 bases and J by 4 bases. CDR3 length: 18 residues.

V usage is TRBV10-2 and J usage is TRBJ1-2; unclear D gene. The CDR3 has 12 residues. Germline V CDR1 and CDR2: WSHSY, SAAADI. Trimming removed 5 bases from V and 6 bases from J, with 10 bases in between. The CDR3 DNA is TGCGCCAGCAGTTCGGACCTTAATGGCTACACCTTC. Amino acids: CASSSDLNGYTF.

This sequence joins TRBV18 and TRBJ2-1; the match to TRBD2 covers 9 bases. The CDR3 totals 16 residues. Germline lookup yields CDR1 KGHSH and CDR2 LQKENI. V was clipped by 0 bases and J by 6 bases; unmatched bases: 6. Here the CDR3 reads CASSPPGTSHANEQFF. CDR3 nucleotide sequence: TGTGCCAGCTCACCACCTGGGACTAGCCACGCCAATGAGCAGTTCTTC.

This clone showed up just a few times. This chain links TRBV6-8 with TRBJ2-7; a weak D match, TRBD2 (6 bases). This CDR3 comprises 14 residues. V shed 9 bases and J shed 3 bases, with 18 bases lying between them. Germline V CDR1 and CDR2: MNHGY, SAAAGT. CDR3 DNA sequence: TGTGCCAGTGGGGCGGGGAACTTGATCTACGAGCAGTACTTC. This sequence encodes CASGAGNLIYEQYF.

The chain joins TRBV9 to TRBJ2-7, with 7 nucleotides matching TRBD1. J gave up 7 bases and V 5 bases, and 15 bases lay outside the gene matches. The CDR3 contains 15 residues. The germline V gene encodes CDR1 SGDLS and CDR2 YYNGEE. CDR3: CASSTTGVVSAEQYF. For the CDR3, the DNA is TGTGCCAGCAGTACTACAGGGGTAGTTTCTGCAGAGCAGTACTTC.

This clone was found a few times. This CDR3 is CASSFTTDNYGYTF. DNA of the CDR3: TGTGCCAGCAGTTTCACGACGGATAACTATGGCTACACCTTC. The chain combines TRBV28 with TRBJ1-2; no firm D call. CDR3 length: 14 amino acids. From germline, CDR1 is MDHEN and CDR2 SYDVKM. Trimming pared 3 bases from V and 1 base from J, leaving 9 bases between.

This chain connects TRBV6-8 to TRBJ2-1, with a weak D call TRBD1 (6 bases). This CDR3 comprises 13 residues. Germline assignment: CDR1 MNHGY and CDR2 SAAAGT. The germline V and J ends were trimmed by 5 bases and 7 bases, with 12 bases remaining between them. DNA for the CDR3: TGTGCCAGCAGTCCCTGGACAGAGAATGAGCAGTTCTTC. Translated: CASSPWTENEQFF.

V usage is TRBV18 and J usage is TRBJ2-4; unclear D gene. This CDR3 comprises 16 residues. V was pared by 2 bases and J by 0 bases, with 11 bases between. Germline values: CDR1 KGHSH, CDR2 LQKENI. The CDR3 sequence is CASSPGIGSAKNIQYF. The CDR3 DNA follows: TGTGCCAGCTCACCAGGTATAGGGTCAGCCAAAAACATTCAGTACTTC.

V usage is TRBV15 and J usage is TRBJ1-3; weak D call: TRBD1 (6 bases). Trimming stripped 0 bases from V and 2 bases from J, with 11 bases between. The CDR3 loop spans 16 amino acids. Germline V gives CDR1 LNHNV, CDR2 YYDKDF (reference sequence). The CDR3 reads CATSRDPRTAGNTIYF. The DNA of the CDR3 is TGTGCCACCAGCAGAGACCCCCGGACAGCTGGAAACACCATATATTTT.

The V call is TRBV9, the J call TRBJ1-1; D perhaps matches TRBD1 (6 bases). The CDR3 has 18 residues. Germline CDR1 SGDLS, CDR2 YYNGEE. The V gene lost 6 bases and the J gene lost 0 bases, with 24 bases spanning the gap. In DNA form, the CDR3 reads TGTGCCAGCATGGTAGGGTACGGGGGCCACGCTATGAACACTGAAGCTTTCTTT. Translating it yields CASMVGYGGHAMNTEAFF.

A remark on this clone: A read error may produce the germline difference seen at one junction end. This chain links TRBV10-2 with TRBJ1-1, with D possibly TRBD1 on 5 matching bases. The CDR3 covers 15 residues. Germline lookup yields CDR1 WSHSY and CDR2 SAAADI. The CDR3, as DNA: TGCGCCAGTAGACCGTTGGAGGGGAAGAGGACTGAAACTTTCTTT. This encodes CASRPLEGKRTETFF.

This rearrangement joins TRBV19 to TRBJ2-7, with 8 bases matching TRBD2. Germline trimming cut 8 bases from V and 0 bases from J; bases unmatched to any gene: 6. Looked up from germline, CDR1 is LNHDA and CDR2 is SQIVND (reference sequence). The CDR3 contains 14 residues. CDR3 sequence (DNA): TGTGCCAGTCGGGGGGGACAACTCTCCTACGAGCAGTACTTC. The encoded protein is CASRGGQLSYEQYF. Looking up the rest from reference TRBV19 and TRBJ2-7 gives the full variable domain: DGGITQSPKYLFRKEGQNVTLSCEQNLNHDAMYWYRQDPGQGLRLIYYSQIVNDFQKGDIAEGYSVSREKKESFPLTVTSAQKNPTAFYLCASRGGQLSYEQYFGPGTRLTVT.

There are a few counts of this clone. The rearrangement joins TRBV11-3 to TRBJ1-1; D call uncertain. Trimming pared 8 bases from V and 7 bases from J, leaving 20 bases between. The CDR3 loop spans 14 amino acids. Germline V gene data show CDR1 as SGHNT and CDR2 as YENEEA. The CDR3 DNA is TGTGCCAGCTTAACCGGCGGAGGGCTAGGTGAAGCTTTCTTT. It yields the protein CASLTGGGLGEAFF.

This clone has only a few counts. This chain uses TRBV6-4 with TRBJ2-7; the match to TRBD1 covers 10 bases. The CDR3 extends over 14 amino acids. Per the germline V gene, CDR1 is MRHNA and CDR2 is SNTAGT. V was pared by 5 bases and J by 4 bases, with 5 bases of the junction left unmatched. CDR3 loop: CASSPGQGKYEQYF. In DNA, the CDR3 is TGTGCCAGCAGTCCGGGACAGGGGAAATACGAGCAGTACTTC.

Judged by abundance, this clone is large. The CDR3 sequence: CAWSPPMDEKLFF. For the CDR3, the DNA is TGTGCCTGGAGTCCGCCGATGGATGAAAAACTGTTTTTT. The chain couples TRBV30 to TRBJ1-4; D is ambiguous. V gave up 2 bases and J gave up 6 bases, with 10 bases separating them. The CDR3 spans 13 residues. Germline CDR1 is GTSNPN and CDR2 is SVGIG (reference sequence).